The clone carrying this T cell receptor beta chain was counted once. The antigen is undetermined. The V and J ends lost 10 bases and 6 bases, in that order; junction bases with no gene match: 12. Germline CDR1 and CDR2: SEHNR and FQNEAQ (reference sequence). The CDR3 loop spans 15 amino acids. The record originates from a study of Graves' ophthalmopathy and Graves' hyperthyroidism. Study outcomes and limitations: Blood also harbored most expanded thyroid clonotypes above 0.001 frequency.

Each hyperthyroidism patient was newly diagnosed, with under 2 months' duration, and aged 18 to 65. TCR beta CDR3 amplification used RNA transcripts. First-round RT-PCR used HTBI primers; second-round multiplex PCR followed. In TCRdb, the multiplex PCR reads were re-called with MiXCR into one record per CDR3 protein. Of more than 1,000,000 distinct CDR3 sequences in the sample, less than 45% were seen once. The J gene is TRBJ1-6, the V gene TRBV7-9; 7 bases agree with TRBD1. This TCR was sampled from an adult man with Graves' hyperthyroidism. Input material: peripheral blood or thyroid tissue (not recorded which). The CDR3 protein is CAIPGQPSFNSPLHF. The DNA of the CDR3 is TGTGCCATTCCGGGACAGCCAAGCTTTAATTCACCCCTCCACTTT.